Detailed here is one T cell receptor (beta chain). A second PCR of 7 to 11 cycles used a sample-barcoded 5' primer and a J-beta primer mix. Every individual sample yielded 2.5 million or more paired-end reads (each containing CDR3). TCRdb re-derived calls from the 5' RACE reads in MiXCR, one entry per CDR3 protein. The table lists approximately 1.5 million distinct CDR3 sequences, roughly 43% of them singletons. At least 5.5 micrograms of total RNA were extracted per sample. These data belong to a study of blood T cells in healthy people across ages. Sequencing input: blood. The source is a woman aged 18-29 years in good health.

Here the CDR3 DNA reads TGTGCCAGCAGCGTCGGGGGGGGCCCAAATGAGCAGTACTTC. The encoded protein is CASSVGGGPNEQYF. This chain links TRBV9 with TRBJ2-5, with 8 nucleotides matching TRBD2. The CDR3 length is 14 residues. V gave up 2 bases and J gave up 11 bases; unmatched junction bases: 11. CDR1 and CDR2 from the germline V gene are SGDLS and YYNGEE.